The rows below give T cell receptor beta chains drawn from one sample of a study of identical twins. In TCRdb, the 5' RACE reads were re-called with MiXCR into one record per CDR3 protein. In the table there are around 1.7 million distinct CDR3 sequences, around a third of which are singletons. The sequenced sample was cord blood. The receptor source for this set is a newborn girl in good health. CDR3s include the opening cysteine and the closing phenylalanine or tryptophan. Each record gives: J gene, V gene, clone size, D gene, CDR3 protein, CDR3 DNA. The D gene is left open where the match is weak. Rows may omit the clone size; those that give it use once, few, many or a size class.

TRBJ2-5,TRBV12-3/TRBV12-4,once,.,CASRQFSQETQYF,TGCGCCAGCAGGCAGTTCAGTCAAGAGACCCAGTACTTC
TRBJ1-5,TRBV27,few,.,CASRVGFSNQPQHF,TGTGCCAGCAGGGTGGGGTTCTCAAATCAGCCCCAGCATTTT
TRBJ1-2,TRBV5-5,.,.,CASSLRGDYYGYTF,TGTGCCAGCAGCTTACGGGGGGACTACTATGGCTACACCTTC
TRBJ2-3,TRBV18,.,.,CASSPPSVGTDTQYF,TGTGCCAGCTCACCACCCAGCGTGGGCACAGATACGCAGTATTTT
TRBJ1-5,TRBV20-1,.,TRBD1,CSARRWTGNRPQHF,TGCAGTGCTAGACGGTGGACAGGGAACCGGCCCCAGCATTTT
TRBJ2-7,TRBV3-1,.,TRBD2,CASSQGTSGANEQYF,TGTGCCAGCAGCCAAGGGACTAGCGGGGCCAATGAGCAGTACTTC
TRBJ1-1,TRBV20-1,.,.,CSAVTGGGTEAFF,TGCAGTGCTGTTACAGGTGGCGGCACTGAAGCTTTCTTT
TRBJ2-5,TRBV12-3/TRBV12-4,few,.,CASSLRQRETQYF,TGTGCCAGCAGTTTGCGTCAGCGAGAGACCCAGTACTTC
TRBJ2-5,TRBV4-1,many,.,CASSQVYNEQYF,TGTGCCAGCAGCCAAGTCTACAATGAGCAGTACTTC
TRBJ2-5,TRBV7-2,few,TRBD2,CASSLVAGVYNEQYF,TGTGCCAGCAGCTTAGTAGCGGGGGTCTACAATGAGCAGTACTTC
TRBJ2-1,TRBV20-1,.,.,CSAIASGSYNEQFF,TGCAGTGCTATAGCAAGCGGCTCCTACAATGAGCAGTTCTTC
TRBJ2-7,TRBV7-2,.,.,CASSLLTSGRIHYEQYF,TGTGCCAGCAGCTTACTTACCTCGGGACGGATCCACTACGAGCAGTACTTC
TRBJ2-1,TRBV5-5,.,TRBD1,CASSLFRTGGDEQFF,TGTGCCAGCAGCTTGTTCAGGACAGGGGGCGATGAGCAGTTCTTC
TRBJ2-1,TRBV2,few,TRBD2,CASSEFGRGAGEQFF,TGTGCCAGCAGTGAGTTCGGGCGGGGGGCTGGTGAGCAGTTCTTC
TRBJ1-1,TRBV3-1,few,.,CASSRDRMNTEAFF,TGTGCCAGCAGCCGCGACAGGATGAACACTGAAGCTTTCTTT
TRBJ2-1,TRBV10-3,many,.,CAISGSQGARGTSLVFSSYNEQFF,TGTGCCATCAGTGGATCCCAGGGGGCGCGCGGGACTAGCTTAGTTTTTAGCTCCTACAATGAGCAGTTCTTC
TRBJ2-7,TRBV6-1,.,.,CTSSEAGTGSYEQYF,TGTACCAGCAGTGAAGCCGGGACGGGGTCCTACGAGCAGTACTTC
TRBJ1-1,TRBV12-3/TRBV12-4,few,.,CASSATEGLNTEAFF,TGTGCCAGCAGTGCAACAGAAGGGCTAAACACTGAAGCTTTCTTT
TRBJ1-6,TRBV12-3/TRBV12-4,.,.,CASSLAGENSPPHF,TGTGCCAGCAGTTTGGCAGGGGAAAATTCACCCCCCCACTTT
TRBJ2-1,TRBV19,.,TRBD1,CASGDSPYNEQFF,TGTGCCAGCGGGGACAGCCCCTACAATGAGCAGTTCTTC
TRBJ2-7,TRBV20-1,.,TRBD2,CSATGLAGADEQYF,TGCAGTGCGACAGGACTAGCGGGAGCGGATGAGCAGTACTTC
TRBJ2-3,TRBV7-9,many,.,CASRQGSDTQYF,TGTGCCAGCAGACAGGGATCCGATACGCAGTATTTT
TRBJ1-1,TRBV20-1,.,.,CSARAVYEAFF,TGCAGTGCTAGAGCGGTATATGAAGCTTTCTTT
TRBJ2-2,TRBV9,once,.,CASSVAPANTGELFF,TGTGCCAGCAGCGTAGCGCCTGCGAACACCGGGGAGCTGTTTTTT
TRBJ2-3,TRBV18,few,TRBD2,CASSPPLAGGKDTQYF,TGTGCCAGCTCACCACCCCTAGCGGGGGGGAAAGATACGCAGTATTTT